This note documents a single T cell receptor beta chain sequence. Its specificity is unknown. This entry comes from a study of shared clonotypes between healthy human individuals. Whole-study results and caveats: Sorted-subset sequencing, rarefaction showed, was incomplete despite large depth.

CDR3 length equals 13 residues. CDR1 is MNHEY and CDR2 is SMNVEV in the germline V gene (reference sequence). V was trimmed by 5 bases and J by 3 bases, leaving 8 bases between them. Generated by immunoSEQ multiplex PCR, the TCRdb table keeps only in-frame clones and is missing some. Counted here are about 2.2 million clones, just over 90% occurring once; the ten biggest clones make up roughly 1.7%. The naive CD8 fraction comprised CD45RO-negative cells positively selected for CCR7 and excluded terminally differentiated effector memory CD45RA+ cells. This sequence joins TRBV27 and TRBJ2-4; maybe TRBD2 (6 bases). The clonotype was recovered from a man aged 18 to 30 in good health. Some clones in this sample may be carry-over from other donors' samples. The source material was naive CD8+ T cells from PBMCs. In nucleotides, the CDR3 is TGTGCCAGCAGTCCCGGGGGCAAAAACATTCAGTACTTC. Translation: CASSPGGKNIQYF.